The entry below gives a single T cell receptor (beta chain) sequence along with its context. These data come from a study of CD8+ T cells in alopecia areata. Germline V gives CDR1 KGHSH, CDR2 LQKENI. Trimming pared 2 bases from V and 5 bases from J, leaving 7 bases between. CDR3 length equals 13 residues. Isolated RNA was reverse transcribed into cDNA used as the sequencing template. Sequencing used immunoSEQ multiplex PCR; TCRdb keeps in-frame clones, though not all of them. The table includes about 270,000 clones, 50% to 75% detected once. As for treatment: oral pan-JAK inhibitor, 5-10 mg twice daily. Peripheral blood and lesional scalp punch biopsies came from alopecia areata patients.

This sample comprised CD4+ T cells sorted from blood, obtained around week 54, from a patient treated with tofacitinib. The receptor was isolated from a human donor with alopecia areata. This chain links TRBV18 with TRBJ2-4, with D unresolved. Here the CDR3 reads CASSPTEQNIQYF. The CDR3 DNA reads TGTGCCAGCTCACCAACAGAACAAAACATTCAGTACTTC.